This T cell receptor (beta chain) was found in a study of cytomegalovirus exposure and HLA in healthy donors. V trimming: 5 bases; J trimming: 6 bases; junction bases outside the gene matches: 15. The CDR3 extends over 16 amino acids. Germline CDR1 is SGHAT and CDR2 is FQNNGV. PCR primers comprised 60 Vbeta and 13 Jbeta primers. Sequencing used immunoSEQ multiplex PCR; TCRdb keeps in-frame clones, though not all of them. The sample contains approximately 260,000 clones, about nine tenths of which appear only once. The source of this sequence is a girl aged 2 to 9 in good health and CMV-seronegative. The chain couples TRBV11-2 to TRBJ1-2; 7 bases fit TRBD1. Sequencing used PBMCs. The CDR3 DNA follows: TGTGCCAGCAGCCTAGGGGGGTGGGACAGCGTGCATGGCTACACCTTC. Its translation is CASSLGGWDSVHGYTF.